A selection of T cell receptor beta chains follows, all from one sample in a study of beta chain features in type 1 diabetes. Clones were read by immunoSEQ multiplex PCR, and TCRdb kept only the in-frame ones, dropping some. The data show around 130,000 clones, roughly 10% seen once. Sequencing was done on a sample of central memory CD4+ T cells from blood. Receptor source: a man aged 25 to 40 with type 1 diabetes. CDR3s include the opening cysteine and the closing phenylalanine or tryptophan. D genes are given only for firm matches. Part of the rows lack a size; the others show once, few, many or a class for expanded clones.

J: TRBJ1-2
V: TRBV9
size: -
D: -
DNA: TGTGCCAGCAGCCCCACACAGGGTTTTGACTATGGCTACACCTTC
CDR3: CASSPTQGFDYGYTF

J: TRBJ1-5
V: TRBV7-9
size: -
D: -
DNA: TGTGCCAGCAGCCCCGGAACTGCTAGCCAGCCCCAGCATTTT
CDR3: CASSPGTASQPQHF

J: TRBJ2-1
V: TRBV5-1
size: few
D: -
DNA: TGCGCCAGCAGCTTGGAAACAGTCCCTTCCGAGCAGTTCTTC
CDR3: CASSLETVPSEQFF

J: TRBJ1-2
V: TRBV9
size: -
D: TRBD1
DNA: TGTGCCAGCAGCGTAGGGTTGGGACAGGGCTTAGGCTACACCTTC
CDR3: CASSVGLGQGLGYTF

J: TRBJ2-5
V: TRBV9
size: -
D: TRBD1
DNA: TGTGCCAGCAGCGTAGATCCCACAGGGGGCGAGACCCAGTACTTC
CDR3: CASSVDPTGGETQYF

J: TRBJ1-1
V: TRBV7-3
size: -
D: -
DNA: TGTGCCAGCAGTATACAGGGCGGAGGCACTGAAGCTTTCTTT
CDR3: CASSIQGGGTEAFF

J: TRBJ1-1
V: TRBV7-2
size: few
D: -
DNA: TGTGCCAGCAGCTTTGCAGGTTTGAACACTGAAGCTTTCTTT
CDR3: CASSFAGLNTEAFF

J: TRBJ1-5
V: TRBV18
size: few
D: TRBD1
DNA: TGTGCCAGCTCAGCCGGGACAGGGAATCAGCCCCAGCATTTT
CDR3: CASSAGTGNQPQHF

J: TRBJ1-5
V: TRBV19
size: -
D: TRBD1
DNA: TGTGCCAGTATTCGGACAGGGGGCAATCAGCCCCAGCATTTT
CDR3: CASIRTGGNQPQHF

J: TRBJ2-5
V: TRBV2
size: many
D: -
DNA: TGTGCCAGCAGTGAAGCGGTGGGGCATCAAGAGACCCAGTACTTC
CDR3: CASSEAVGHQETQYF

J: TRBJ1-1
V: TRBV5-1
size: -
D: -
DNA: TGCGCCAGCAGCTTGGGCCGAGACAAAGAAGCTTTCTTT
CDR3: CASSLGRDKEAFF